This is a list of T cell receptor beta chains from one sample in a study of blood T cell repertoires in COVID-19. This table comes from immunoSEQ multiplex PCR, and its TCRdb copy is limited to in-frame clones, with some not included. Counted here are about 60,000 clones, around 93% occurring once; the ten biggest clones make up about 7.3%. What was sequenced was peripheral blood. Receptor source: a human donor in a cohort sampled during active COVID-19. Each CDR3 is given with its conserved first and last residue.

V	J	CDR3
TRBV11-2	TRBJ2-1	CASSSLAGITYNEQFF
TRBV5-1	TRBJ1-6	CASRIQDSYNSPLHF
TRBV6-6	TRBJ1-5	CASSTGFGDSNQPQHF
TRBV19	TRBJ2-6	CASMTGLVSGANVLTF
TRBV27	TRBJ2-7	CASSPTVSSYEQYF
TRBV4-1	TRBJ2-5	CASSQEHGGQETQYF
TRBV6-4	TRBJ1-4	CASSDERVWLQTTNEKLFF
TRBV28	TRBJ2-1	CASSRTGNNEQFF
TRBV6-2/TRBV6-3	TRBJ2-3	CASSLVKSTDTQYF
TRBV12-3/TRBV12-4	TRBJ2-7	CASSYGGSNEQYF
TRBV19	TRBJ2-3	CASSMTSGADTQYF
TRBV19	TRBJ1-5	CASKSSDNSNQPQHF
TRBV11-2	TRBJ2-7	CASSNIGLVQSSYEQYF
TRBV9	TRBJ2-5	CASSPAVPLGTQYF
TRBV21-1	TRBJ2-5	CASTTSLEETQYF
TRBV7-8	TRBJ2-5	CASSPLGTVQETQYF
TRBV11-2	TRBJ2-1	CASSLTPPGTVYNEQFF
TRBV10-2	TRBJ2-5	CASSKTSEGETQYF
TRBV5-1	TRBJ1-5	CASSLLGTENQPQHF
TRBV18	TRBJ2-7	CASSPAAGQGSYEQYF
TRBV28	TRBJ2-7	CASSLTGLAYEQYF
TRBV7-2	TRBJ2-7	CASTQRSGTGSSYEQYF
TRBV18	TRBJ1-1	CASSPGQGGNTEAFF
TRBV6-5	TRBJ2-1	CASCQGGRGYNEQFF
TRBV3-1/TRBV3-2	TRBJ2-7	CASSRTSGGLSYEQYF
TRBV18	TRBJ1-2	CASSPRTGINYGYTF
TRBV11-2	TRBJ2-3	CASSLDRGETDTQYF
TRBV7-9	TRBJ2-1	CASSKGAGPYNEQFF
TRBV2	TRBJ2-7	CASSSLRLGGEQYF
TRBV27	TRBJ2-5	CASSGTVLETQYF
TRBV4-3	TRBJ1-2	CASSQTTGTGNYGYTF
TRBV12-3/TRBV12-4	TRBJ1-1	CASSGTERTEAFF
TRBV7-9	TRBJ2-7	CASSPSVEAEQYF
TRBV7-9	TRBJ2-1	CASSPPQQGFGDEQFF
TRBV9	TRBJ1-5	CASRAKNGQGANQPQHF
TRBV11-3	TRBJ2-3	CASSLGLASDTQYF
TRBV19	TRBJ2-5	CASSIELAGGPGGTQYF
TRBV5-1	TRBJ2-3	CASRRGGSTDTQYF
TRBV7-2	TRBJ1-4	CASSFRPPGKQGIWEKLFF
TRBV9	TRBJ1-2	CASTIAGQGDYGYTF
TRBV7-2	TRBJ2-3	CASSPGLAQSTDTQYF